The 31 T cell receptor beta chains presented below share a single source sample, sequenced in a study of cytomegalovirus exposure and HLA in healthy donors. The assay was immunoSEQ multiplex PCR, and TCRdb's table has in-frame clones only and misses some. The sample comprises around 180,000 clones, 86% of which are singletons, and over 1.1% rests with the top ten. What was sequenced was PBMCs. All receptors derive from a young woman in good health and CMV-seronegative.

The J gene is TRBJ2-2, the V gene TRBV6-1; D uncertain. Germline assignment: CDR1 MNHNS and CDR2 SASEGT. V gave up 2 bases and J gave up 3 bases, with 13 bases separating them. The CDR3 loop spans 16 amino acids. Written as DNA, the CDR3 is TGTGCCAGCAGTGAAAGATCCAGACTCTACACCGGGGAGCTGTTTTTT. Protein sequence: CASSERSRLYTGELFF.

The rearrangement uses TRBV19 and TRBJ2-2, with a weak D call TRBD2 (6 bases). CDR3 length: 16 residues. The V end was cut by 0 bases, the J end by 4 bases, with 12 bases between. CDR1 and CDR2 from the germline V gene are LNHDA and SQIVND (reference sequence). The CDR3 sequence is CASSIEAGRSTGELFF. CDR3 bases: TGTGCCAGTAGTATAGAGGCAGGGAGGAGCACCGGGGAGCTGTTTTTT.

V gene TRBV5-1 combines with J gene TRBJ1-1; possibly TRBD1 for D (6 bases). Trimming removed 1 base from V and 3 bases from J, with 10 bases in between. CDR1 SGHRS and CDR2 YFSETQ come from the germline V gene. This CDR3 contains 14 residues. CDR3 in DNA: TGCGCCAGCAGCTTGAAGTACAGGGACACTGAAGCTTTCTTT. Translation: CASSLKYRDTEAFF.

V and J are TRBV5-1 and TRBJ1-1, with 7 bases lining up with TRBD1. Looked up from germline, CDR1 is SGHRS and CDR2 is YFSETQ. Trimming took 7 bases from V and 1 from J; bases not matched to a gene: 1. The CDR3 has 12 residues. As DNA, the CDR3 is TGCGCCAGCCGGACAGGGAACACTGAAGCTTTCTTT. Translated: CASRTGNTEAFF.

This chain uses TRBV6-1 with TRBJ1-1; D unclear. The CDR3 extends over 14 amino acids. Between the trimmed V and J ends, which lost 7 bases and 4 bases, there was a span of 16 bases. Germline-derived CDR1 and CDR2 are MNHNS and SASEGT. The CDR3 is CASMWTYEGTEAFF. The DNA for the CDR3 is TGTGCCAGCATGTGGACTTATGAGGGCACTGAAGCTTTCTTT.

The rearrangement joins TRBV2 to TRBJ1-5; D is perhaps TRBD1 (6 bases). CDR3 size: 13 residues. CDR1 and CDR2 (germline): SNHLY, FYNNEI. V was cut by 3 bases and J by 6 bases, with 9 bases left in between. The CDR3, as DNA: TGTGCCAGCAGTGAGCAGGGGATTCAGCCCCAGCATTTT. This translates into CASSEQGIQPQHF.

J is TRBJ2-7 and V is TRBV18; 8 bases line up with TRBD1. The germline V gene has CDR1 KGHSH and CDR2 LQKENI. V lost 1 base and J lost 5; bases outside the gene matches: 4. This CDR3 region has 14 residues. The CDR3 DNA sequence: TGTGCCAGCTCACCACGACAGGGGCCTCACGAGCAGTACTTC. This encodes CASSPRQGPHEQYF.

V is TRBV18 and J is TRBJ1-1; possibly TRBD1 for D (6 bases). The length of the CDR3 is 13 residues. Germline CDR1 reads KGHSH; CDR2 reads LQKENI. V was pared by 8 bases and J by 4 bases, with 14 bases between. CDR3: CASRGQSATEAFF. In DNA form, the CDR3 reads TGTGCCAGCAGAGGACAGTCGGCCACTGAAGCTTTCTTT.

This sequence joins TRBV6-4 and TRBJ1-1; tentative D call: TRBD1 (6 bases). The CDR3 is 14 residues long. Germline lookup yields CDR1 MRHNA and CDR2 SNTAGT. Trimming took 2 bases from V and 7 from J, leaving 14 bases between them. The CDR3 nucleotides are TGTGCCAGCAGTGACCCTTACAGGGCCCGTGAAGCTTTCTTT. Translating it yields CASSDPYRAREAFF.

This clone was detected a few times. The V gene is TRBV25-1, the J gene TRBJ1-2; 7 nucleotides agree with TRBD1. After removal of 0 bases from V and 6 bases from J, the junction contained 10 bases not matched to a gene. Germline V CDR1 and CDR2: MGHDK, SYGVNS. CDR3 length equals 16 residues. As DNA, the CDR3 is TGTGCCAGCAGTGAATATGGAGACAGGGCGAGCAATGGCTACACCTTC. Protein: CASSEYGDRASNGYTF.

The rearrangement uses TRBV14 and TRBJ2-7, with D unclear. The CDR3 length is 18 residues. Germline values: CDR1 SGHDN, CDR2 FVKESK. The ends were cut back, 3 bases at V and 3 bases at J, with 24 bases in the middle. The DNA of the CDR3 is TGTGCCAGCAGCCATAGTAAAGACACGCTCCTAAACCGCTACGAGCAGTACTTC. Protein product: CASSHSKDTLLNRYEQYF.

The chain recombines TRBV7-9 with TRBJ2-3, with D uncertain. From germline, CDR1 is SEHNR and CDR2 FQNEAQ (reference sequence). V lost 3 bases, J lost 8 bases, and 15 bases lay in between. This CDR3 contains 14 residues. The CDR3 nucleotides read TGTGCCAGCAGCTTTCCCATTCTTTCGGGTACGCAGTATTTT. This sequence encodes CASSFPILSGTQYF.

The rearrangement links TRBV6-5 to TRBJ2-6; the D gene is possibly TRBD1 (5 bases). The CDR3 contains 16 residues. In germline, CDR1 is MNHEY, CDR2 SVGAGI. Deletions cut 4 bases from V and 0 bases from J, with 10 bases between. Here the CDR3 reads CASSSRQSSGANVLTF. CDR3 coding DNA: TGTGCCAGCAGTTCTCGACAGAGCTCTGGGGCCAACGTCCTGACTTTC.

This CDR3 is CAWRRGTDNEKLFF. The DNA for the CDR3 is TGTGCCTGGAGAAGAGGGACAGACAATGAAAAACTGTTTTTT. The V gene is TRBV30, the J gene TRBJ1-4, with 7 positions matching TRBD1. Germline lookup yields CDR1 GTSNPN and CDR2 SVGIG (reference sequence). V was clipped by 3 bases and J by 5 bases; unmatched bases: 6. CDR3 size: 14 residues.

The chain carries TRBV19 and TRBJ1-4; TRBD1 matches at 8 bases. Trimming took 6 bases from V and 8 from J; bases not matched to a gene: 11. From germline, CDR1 is LNHDA and CDR2 SQIVND (reference sequence). The CDR3 covers 15 residues. As DNA, the CDR3 is TGTGCCAGTAGAATATTACAGGGGGTAGGAGAAAAACTGTTTTTT. It specifies CASRILQGVGEKLFF.

The chain recombines TRBV5-1 with TRBJ2-3; possible D gene TRBD2, 6 bases. This CDR3 is built from 15 residues. V was trimmed by 4 bases and J by 6 bases, leaving 18 bases between them. CDR1 and CDR2 (germline): SGHRS, YFSETQ. CDR3 sequence: CASSAAEGGYDTQYF. The CDR3 nucleotides are TGCGCCAGCAGCGCTGCGGAGGGTGGGTACGATACGCAGTATTTT.

The genes are TRBV6-5 and TRBJ2-7; 9 bases agree with TRBD1. Germline values: CDR1 MNHEY, CDR2 SVGAGI. J gave up 4 bases and V 5 bases, and 6 bases lay outside the gene matches. This CDR3 contains 14 residues. CDR3 in DNA: TGTGCCAGCAGTCGGACAGGGGACGCGTACGAGCAGTACTTC. It specifies CASSRTGDAYEQYF.

The chain combines TRBV27 with TRBJ2-7; D is ambiguous. This CDR3 has 15 residues. V was trimmed by 5 bases and J by 2 bases, leaving 16 bases between them. CDR1 and CDR2 from the germline V gene are MNHEY and SMNVEV (reference sequence). In DNA form, the CDR3 reads TGTGCCAGCAGTCCCCTTTTTGCGGAAACCTACGAGCAGTACTTC. This codes for CASSPLFAETYEQYF.

The chain joins TRBV6-1 to TRBJ1-1, with D unclear. Trimming removed 2 bases at V and 5 bases at J, with 24 bases between. Germline CDR1 MNHNS, CDR2 SASEGT. The CDR3 is 18 amino acids. CDR3 region: CASSELRGLGFSGTEAFF. Written as DNA, the CDR3 is TGTGCCAGCAGTGAATTGCGGGGTTTGGGGTTTTCTGGAACTGAAGCTTTCTTT.

This chain connects TRBV29-1 to TRBJ2-7, with D hard to call. This CDR3 region has 11 residues. CDR1 and CDR2 (germline): SQVTM, ANQGSEA. V was pared by 7 bases and J by 4 bases, with 11 bases between. CDR3 sequence (DNA): TGCAGCGCGGTGGAGACTTACGAGCAGTACTTC. It specifies CSAVETYEQYF.

The CDR3 DNA reads TGTGCCAGCTCACCAAACGGAGATAGCAATCAGCCCCAGCATTTT. Its protein product is CASSPNGDSNQPQHF. V and J are TRBV18 and TRBJ1-5; no firm D call. CDR3 length: 15 amino acids. V dropped 2 bases and J dropped 0 bases, with 8 bases sitting between them. Germline V gene lookup returns CDR1 KGHSH and CDR2 LQKENI.

The CDR3 sequence: CAISAQGQGANTEAFF. CDR3 DNA: TGTGCCATCAGTGCCCAGGGACAGGGAGCGAACACTGAAGCTTTCTTT. The chain couples TRBV10-3 to TRBJ1-1; TRBD1 matches 9 bases. The V segment lost 4 bases and the J segment 1 base; nucleotides outside the gene matches: 7. The V gene's germline CDR1 is ENHRY and CDR2 SYGVKD. This CDR3 region has 16 residues.

The chain combines TRBV30 with TRBJ1-1; D might be TRBD1 (6 bases). The CDR3 has 13 amino acids. Germline CDR1 is GTSNPN and CDR2 is SVGIG (reference sequence). Trimming pared 2 bases from V and 6 bases from J, leaving 13 bases between. CDR3 region: CAWSMDSAAEAFF. The CDR3 nucleotides read TGTGCCTGGAGTATGGACAGTGCCGCTGAAGCTTTCTTT.

This clone was found once. The genes are TRBV14 and TRBJ2-7; D is perhaps TRBD1 (5 bases). Per germline, CDR1 SGHDN and CDR2 FVKESK. CDR3 length: 15 residues. V gave up 3 bases and J gave up 0 bases, with 12 bases separating them. DNA for the CDR3: TGTGCCAGCAGCCAGCTCGACAGCTACTCCTACGAGCAGTACTTC. As protein: CASSQLDSYSYEQYF. The whole variable domain, remainder taken from reference TRBV14 and TRBJ2-7, is EAGVTQFPSHSVIEKGQTVTLRCDPISGHDNLYWYRRVMGKEIKFLLHFVKESKQDESGMPNNRFLAERTGGTYSTLKVQPAELEDSGVYFCASSQLDSYSYEQYFGPGTRLTVT.

The chain couples TRBV19 to TRBJ2-7; possibly TRBD2 for D (7 bases). Germline assignment: CDR1 LNHDA and CDR2 SQIVND (reference sequence). Trimming removed 3 bases from V and 3 bases from J, with 27 bases in between. The CDR3 sequence is 19 residues long. CDR3 amino acids: CASSMGRQRGGQGNYEQYF. The CDR3 DNA reads as TGTGCCAGTAGTATGGGTCGCCAGCGGGGAGGCCAGGGGAACTACGAGCAGTACTTC.

The V gene is TRBV6-6, the J gene TRBJ2-5; no clear D gene. The germline CDR1 and CDR2 sequences are MNHNY and SVGAGI (reference sequence). This CDR3 is 11 amino acids long. Trimming shortened V by 7 bases and J by 4 bases, and 7 bases separated the two germline ends. The CDR3 sequence: CASTYGETQYF. CDR3 nucleotides: TGTGCCAGCACCTATGGAGAGACCCAGTACTTC.

The chain uses TRBV5-5 and TRBJ2-2; 11 bases agree with TRBD2. Germline V lookup: CDR1 SGHKS, CDR2 YYEKEE (reference sequence). With V trimmed by 2 bases and J by 5 bases, 5 bases remained unmatched. The length of the CDR3 is 16 residues. For the CDR3, the DNA is TGTGCCAGCAGCTTACTAGCGGGGGTAGGGACCGGGGAGCTGTTTTTT. It is translated as CASSLLAGVGTGELFF.

The rearrangement links TRBV19 to TRBJ1-1; maybe TRBD1 (6 bases). The CDR3 extends over 14 amino acids. Between the trimmed V and J ends, which lost 5 bases and 1 base, there was a span of 11 bases. Germline V lookup: CDR1 LNHDA, CDR2 SQIVND (reference sequence). The CDR3 region has the DNA TGTGCCAGTAGTGTCCGAGGGGGGAACACTGAAGCTTTCTTT. Translation gives CASSVRGGNTEAFF.

V gene TRBV6-4 combines with J gene TRBJ2-2, with D possibly TRBD1 on 5 matching bases. The CDR3 extends over 14 amino acids. Looked up from germline, CDR1 is MRHNA and CDR2 is SNTAGT. The germline V and J ends were trimmed by 9 bases and 0 bases, with 11 bases remaining between them. The CDR3 region has the DNA TGTGCCAGTGAGTTGACAGCGAACACCGGGGAGCTGTTTTTT. Encoded protein: CASELTANTGELFF.

The chain uses TRBV2 and TRBJ2-1, with D hard to call. Trimming removed 2 bases at V and 8 bases at J, with 7 bases between. The CDR3 is 12 residues long. Germline CDR1 is SNHLY and CDR2 is FYNNEI. CDR3 coding DNA: TGTGCCAGCAGTGAAAAATTAGATGAGCAGTTCTTC. Translation gives CASSEKLDEQFF.

The rearrangement uses TRBV5-6 and TRBJ1-1; tentative D call: TRBD1 (5 bases). The V end lost 0 bases, the J end lost 3 bases, and 9 bases lay between the germline ends. CDR3 size: 14 residues. Germline V gene lookup returns CDR1 SGHDT and CDR2 YYEEEE. CDR3 nucleotide sequence: TGTGCCAGCAGCTTGGTAGGGGAGGACACTGAAGCTTTCTTT. It translates to CASSLVGEDTEAFF.